A selection of T cell receptor beta chains follows, all from one sample in a study of T cells in Graves' hyperthyroidism and ophthalmopathy. One entry per CDR3 protein results from TCRdb running MiXCR on the multiplex PCR reads. This table holds 690,000 or so distinct CDR3 sequences, around a sixth found once. What was sequenced was blood. These receptors were taken from a woman aged 45 to 65 with Graves' hyperthyroidism that later progressed to Graves' ophthalmopathy. The CDR3 runs from the conserved cysteine through the conserved F or W. The order of the fields is J gene, clone size, V gene, D gene, CDR3 DNA, CDR3 protein. A D gene is named only where the DNA matches it firmly. Clone sizes are given selectively: once, few, many, or a class where the clone is expanded.

J gene: TRBJ1-1
clone size: .
V gene: TRBV5-4
D gene: .
CDR3 DNA: TGTGCCAGCAGCCCTCTCGGGGAGTCCAGGGTAGAGACTGAAGCTTTCTTT
CDR3 protein: CASSPLGESRVETEAFF

J gene: TRBJ2-2
clone size: many
V gene: TRBV12-3/TRBV12-4
D gene: .
CDR3 DNA: TGTGCCAGCAGCCACAGGGAGGGTCCCGGGGAGCTGTTTTTT
CDR3 protein: CASSHREGPGELFF

J gene: TRBJ1-5
clone size: many
V gene: TRBV9
D gene: TRBD1
CDR3 DNA: TGTGCCAGCAGCGCCTGGGACAGGGTAGGTCAGCCCCAGCATTTT
CDR3 protein: CASSAWDRVGQPQHF

J gene: TRBJ1-3
clone size: few
V gene: TRBV29-1
D gene: .
CDR3 DNA: TGCAGCGTCCAACAGGATATTACTGGAAACACCATATATTTT
CDR3 protein: CSVQQDITGNTIYF

J gene: TRBJ2-7
clone size: .
V gene: TRBV20-1
D gene: TRBD2
CDR3 DNA: TGCAGTGCCAAACCCCTAGATGGCGGGAGGTTCTACGAGCAGTACTTC
CDR3 protein: CSAKPLDGGRFYEQYF

J gene: TRBJ1-5
clone size: .
V gene: TRBV7-8
D gene: .
CDR3 DNA: TGTGCCAGCAGCCTTCAGGGAAATTGGGGTCAGCCCCAGCATTTT
CDR3 protein: CASSLQGNWGQPQHF

J gene: TRBJ2-2
clone size: .
V gene: TRBV5-8
D gene: .
CDR3 DNA: TGTGCCAGCAGCTTGGTTGCCGTAACGAACACCGGGGAGCTGTTTTTT
CDR3 protein: CASSLVAVTNTGELFF

J gene: TRBJ2-5
clone size: .
V gene: TRBV14
D gene: .
CDR3 DNA: TGTGCCAGCAGCCAAGAACCCTGGGTGTATAACAATCAAGAGACCCAGTACTTC
CDR3 protein: CASSQEPWVYNNQETQYF

J gene: TRBJ2-3
clone size: .
V gene: TRBV6-5
D gene: TRBD2
CDR3 DNA: TGTGCCAGCAGTTACGGGCTAGCGGGGGGCGGCCCCTCTGACACAGATACGCAGTATTTT
CDR3 protein: CASSYGLAGGGPSDTDTQYF

J gene: TRBJ1-2
clone size: .
V gene: TRBV6-5
D gene: TRBD1
CDR3 DNA: TGTGCCAGCAGTTTCAGGGGGCGACATGGCTACACCTTC
CDR3 protein: CASSFRGRHGYTF

J gene: TRBJ1-2
clone size: .
V gene: TRBV7-2
D gene: .
CDR3 DNA: TGTGCCAGCAGCTTAGAGTCCGGCACCTCCTATGGCTACACCTTC
CDR3 protein: CASSLESGTSYGYTF

J gene: TRBJ2-5
clone size: once
V gene: TRBV20-1
D gene: TRBD2
CDR3 DNA: TGCAGTGCTAGAAAACCCGGGACTAGCGGGGAAGGGACCCAGTACTTC
CDR3 protein: CSARKPGTSGEGTQYF

J gene: TRBJ2-5
clone size: .
V gene: TRBV7-9
D gene: TRBD1
CDR3 DNA: TGTGCCAGCAGCCTCCCCGCAGGGGGACGGGAGACCCAGTACTTC
CDR3 protein: CASSLPAGGRETQYF

J gene: TRBJ2-1
clone size: many
V gene: TRBV5-1
D gene: TRBD2
CDR3 DNA: TGCGCCAGCAGCTTGCCAACTAGCGGGGGCCTATCCTACAATGAGCAGTTCTTC
CDR3 protein: CASSLPTSGGLSYNEQFF

J gene: TRBJ1-2
clone size: few
V gene: TRBV5-1
D gene: TRBD1
CDR3 DNA: TGCGCCAGCAGCCCAGCTCAGGGGGCCGGCTATGGCTACACCTTC
CDR3 protein: CASSPAQGAGYGYTF